The clone carrying this T cell receptor beta chain was recorded a few times. Its target is not known. Its ends do not fully match the called genes, so a read error is possible. Reverse transcription of all isolated RNA meant that expressed TCRB transcripts were sequenced. The assay was immunoSEQ multiplex PCR, and TCRdb's table has in-frame clones only and misses some. In the table there are 970,000 or so clones, 15% to 20% of which are singletons. The CDR3 has 15 residues. Germline assignment: CDR1 SGHTA and CDR2 FQGNSA. This specimen comes from a study of beta chain features in type 1 diabetes. The study's findings and limits: For patients, the naive, central memory and Treg TCRB repertoires appeared more alike than for healthy donors. Moderate but significant shortening of TCRB CDR3s was recorded in all four CD4+ subsets from Type 1 diabetes patients.

The TCR comes from a woman aged 18-30 years in good health. The chain has TRBV7-2 and TRBJ2-1, with 7 bases identical to TRBD2. Material: naive CD4+ T cells from blood. The CDR3 loop reads CASSLAGGANNEQFF. CDR3 in DNA: TGTGCCAGCAGTTTAGCGGGTGGGGCCAACAATGAGCAGTTCTTC.